The 13 T cell receptor beta chains listed next were all sequenced from one sample in a study of T cells in Graves' hyperthyroidism and ophthalmopathy. There were TCR beta CDR3 regions amplified from RNA transcripts. The HTBI set primed first-round TCR CDR3 RT-PCR. TCRdb used MiXCR to reprocess the multiplex PCR reads, holding one entry per CDR3 protein. The table has 650,000 to 750,000 distinct CDR3 sequences, less than 15% seen once. Sequences were obtained from blood. The receptors were sampled from a woman aged 18-30 years with Graves' hyperthyroidism.

This chain uses TRBV6-1 with TRBJ2-3; 7 bases map to TRBD1. After removal of 6 bases from V and 1 base from J, the junction contained 7 bases not matched to a gene. The CDR3 length is 15 residues. Germline V gives CDR1 MNHNS, CDR2 SASEGT. The CDR3 sequence: CASSLDRAGTDTQYF. CDR3 nucleotides: TGTGCCAGCAGCCTCGACAGGGCTGGCACAGATACGCAGTATTTT.

This clonotype was counted only a few times. The rearrangement uses TRBV6-1 and TRBJ2-1; D is possibly TRBD1 (6 bases). With 5 bases removed from V and 4 bases from J, the gap between germline ends came to 18 bases. This CDR3 has 16 amino acids. Germline V lookup: CDR1 MNHNS, CDR2 SASEGT. The CDR3 nucleotides are TGTGCCAGCAGTCCAGGGACAATCGGCGGATACAATGAGCAGTTCTTC. Its translation: CASSPGTIGGYNEQFF.

This clonotype came up many times. The V call is TRBV29-1, the J call TRBJ2-7, with 10 nucleotides matching TRBD1. CDR3 length equals 17 residues. V dropped 6 bases and J dropped 2; count of bases not matched to a gene: 16. Germline assignment: CDR1 SQVTM and CDR2 ANQGSEA. The CDR3 spells CSVTGTGVNGGPYEQYF. As DNA, the CDR3 is TGCAGCGTGACCGGGACAGGGGTAAACGGCGGGCCCTACGAGCAGTACTTC.

This clonotype appeared many times. The gene calls are TRBV11-2 and TRBJ2-1, with a weak D call TRBD1 (6 bases). Trimming removed 4 bases at V and 6 bases at J, with 7 bases between. Germline CDR1 reads SGHAT; CDR2 reads FQNNGV. This CDR3 has 12 residues. CDR3 sequence: CASSSGANEQFF. The DNA of the CDR3 is TGTGCCAGCAGCTCAGGGGCCAATGAGCAGTTCTTC. The complete variable domain, with remaining parts taken from reference TRBV11-2 and TRBJ2-1, reads EAGVAQSPRYKIIEKRQSVAFWCNPISGHATLYWYQQILGQGPKLLIQFQNNGVVDDSQLPKDRFSAERLKGVDSTLKIQPAKLEDSAVYLCASSSGANEQFFGPGTRLTVL.

This clonotype was picked up many times. The chain is built from TRBV7-9 and TRBJ2-7; TRBD2 matches 16 bases. The J segment lost 5 bases and the V segment lost 3 bases, leaving 7 bases of the junction unmatched. The germline CDR1 and CDR2 sequences are SEHNR and FQNEAQ (reference sequence). This CDR3 is built from 17 residues. This CDR3 reads CASSLGLAGGLMDEQYF. CDR3 in DNA: TGTGCCAGCAGCTTGGGACTAGCGGGAGGGCTCATGGACGAGCAGTACTTC. The variable domain in full, with the rest retrieved from reference TRBV7-9 and TRBJ2-7, is DTGVSQNPRHKITKRGQNVTFRCDPISEHNRLYWYRQTLGQGPEFLTYFQNEAQLEKSRLLSDRFSAERPKGSFSTLEIQRTEQGDSAMYLCASSLGLAGGLMDEQYFGPGTRLTVT.

V is TRBV7-2 and J is TRBJ2-7; D call uncertain. Trimming shortened V by 0 bases and J by 3 bases, and 12 bases separated the two germline ends. From germline, CDR1 is SGHTA and CDR2 FQGNSA. The length of the CDR3 is 15 residues. The CDR3 loop is CASSLALARDYEQYF. Here the CDR3 DNA reads TGTGCCAGCAGCTTAGCGTTAGCTAGGGACTACGAGCAGTACTTC.

The chain links TRBV15 to TRBJ2-5, with 9 bases aligning to TRBD1. V shed 3 bases, J shed 5 bases, and the junction held 4 bases outside the gene matches. The germline V gene has CDR1 LNHNV and CDR2 YYDKDF (reference sequence). The CDR3 totals 14 residues. The CDR3, as DNA: TGTGCCACCAGCAGGGACAGGGGTTCGGAGACCCAGTACTTC. Translating it yields CATSRDRGSETQYF.

This clonotype was counted at least ten times. The chain joins TRBV6-6 to TRBJ2-7; 13 bases are a match to TRBD2. V shed 2 bases, J shed 3 bases, and the junction held 4 bases outside the gene matches. This CDR3 is built from 16 residues. Per germline, CDR1 MNHNY and CDR2 SVGAGI (reference sequence). The chain's CDR3 is CASSYGTSGTLYEQYF. The CDR3 bases are TGTGCCAGCAGTTACGGGACTAGCGGGACACTCTACGAGCAGTACTTC.

This clonotype has a count of ten or more. This chain connects TRBV28 to TRBJ2-1, with D possibly TRBD2 on 6 matching bases. CDR1 and CDR2 from the germline V gene are MDHEN and SYDVKM. CDR3 length: 13 amino acids. V was clipped by 3 bases and J by 7 bases, with 10 bases between them. CDR3: CASSLGGANEQFF. CDR3 nucleotides: TGTGCCAGCAGTTTGGGGGGAGCGAATGAGCAGTTCTTC.

This clonotype has ten or more counts. The chain uses TRBV10-2 and TRBJ2-1; TRBD2 aligns across 11 bases. V lost 0 bases, J lost 0 bases, and 4 bases stayed unmatched. CDR1 is WSHSY, CDR2 SAAADI, per germline. The CDR3 has 18 residues. The CDR3 loop is CASSESPSGRTSYNEQFF. DNA for the CDR3: TGCGCCAGCAGTGAGTCGCCTAGCGGGAGGACCTCCTACAATGAGCAGTTCTTC.

V gene TRBV11-3 combines with J gene TRBJ2-3; 7 bases line up with TRBD2. There are 15 residues in the CDR3. The trim removed 4 bases at V and 0 bases at J, leaving 4 bases unmatched. Germline CDR1 SGHNT, CDR2 YENEEA. The CDR3 sequence: CASSSRGTSTDTQYF. The CDR3 DNA follows: TGTGCCAGCAGCTCGCGGGGGACTAGCACAGATACGCAGTATTTT.

In this sample, this clonotype turned up many times. The rearrangement uses TRBV7-9 and TRBJ2-2; TRBD2 agrees at 7 bases. Germline assignment: CDR1 SEHNR and CDR2 FQNEAQ (reference sequence). The CDR3 length is 16 residues. The ends lost 5 bases at V and 1 base at J; junction bases unmatched: 7. In DNA, the CDR3 is TGTGCCAGCAGCAACTTAGCGGGCCAGAACACCGGGGAGCTGTTTTTT. Encoded protein: CASSNLAGQNTGELFF.

V is TRBV10-1 and J is TRBJ1-2, with 7 positions matching TRBD1. J gave up 8 bases and V 3 bases, and 9 bases lay outside the gene matches. Germline V gives CDR1 WNHNN, CDR2 SYGVQD (reference sequence). The CDR3 contains 14 residues. The CDR3 DNA follows: TGCGCCAGCAGTGAATTAAGGACAGGAGGGGGCTACACCTTC. This sequence encodes CASSELRTGGGYTF.